Listed here are 14 T cell receptor beta chains from one sample, sequenced in a study of beta chain features in type 1 diabetes. Their antigens remain unidentified. Points from the study as a whole: In all four CD4+ subsets, TCRB CDR3 length was significantly, moderately reduced in type 1 diabetes.

Sequenced material consisted of expressed TCRB transcripts (all of the isolated RNA was reverse transcribed). Sequenced by immunoSEQ multiplex PCR; TCRdb stores in-frame clones only, minus some. Seen here are tens of thousands of clones, approximately 53% observed once, and the top ten hold less than 0.35%. Sequencing was performed on stem cell memory CD4+ T cells from blood. These receptors were collected from a man aged 25-45 years with type 1 diabetes.

This sequence joins TRBV19 and TRBJ1-5, with D possibly matching TRBD1 (6 bases). CDR3 length: 15 residues. The V gene lost 7 bases and the J gene lost 0 bases, with 13 bases spanning the gap. The germline V gene encodes CDR1 LNHDA and CDR2 SQIVND (reference sequence). CDR3 DNA: TGTGCCAGTAATACAGGGCTGGATAGCAATCAGCCCCAGCATTTT. It yields the protein CASNTGLDSNQPQHF.

This chain links TRBV6-5 with TRBJ1-1, with a weak D call TRBD1 (5 bases). CDR1 and CDR2 (germline): MNHEY, SVGAGI. Trimming took 5 bases from V and 5 from J, leaving 12 bases between them. The CDR3 spans 13 residues. The CDR3 region has the DNA TGTGCCAGCAGTCCAGGGAAGAGGACTGAAGCTTTCTTT. Translating gives CASSPGKRTEAFF.

The sample holds a few counts of this clone. The chain recombines TRBV15 with TRBJ1-4, with D uncertain. The CDR3 is made up of 12 amino acids. Germline V gene data show CDR1 as LNHNV and CDR2 as YYDKDF (reference sequence). The V gene lost 0 bases and the J gene lost 16 bases, with 12 bases spanning the gap. CDR3 residues: CATSRDVESQFF. In nucleotides, the CDR3 is TGTGCCACCAGCAGAGATGTGGAGTCCCAGTTTTTT.

V usage is TRBV19 and J usage is TRBJ2-2, with no clear D. V was trimmed by 6 bases and J by 1 base, leaving 3 bases between them. The CDR3 consists of 12 residues. Germline CDR1 and CDR2: LNHDA and SQIVND (reference sequence). CDR3 in amino acids: CASSLNTGELFF. CDR3 DNA sequence: TGTGCCAGTAGCCTGAACACCGGGGAGCTGTTTTTT.

V gene TRBV6-1 combines with J gene TRBJ1-4; TRBD1 matches 7 bases. V gave up 1 base and J gave up 8 bases; unmatched junction bases: 4. This CDR3 is built from 14 residues. Germline V gene sequence: CDR1 MNHNS, CDR2 SASEGT. CDR3 nucleotides: TGTGCCAGCAGTGAAGGTCCAGGGGGGGAAAAACTGTTTTTT. Translating it yields CASSEGPGGEKLFF.

CDR3 in DNA: TGTGCCAGCAGCGTAGACGTTGGTAGCGGGGGTCTAGAGACCCAGTACTTC. Translated: CASSVDVGSGGLETQYF. The V and J genes are TRBV9 and TRBJ2-5, with 9 positions matching TRBD2. The CDR3 length is 17 residues. J lost 4 bases, V lost 0 bases, and 10 bases had no gene match. CDR1 is SGDLS, CDR2 YYNGEE, per germline.

J is TRBJ2-7 and V is TRBV18; TRBD1 matches 10 bases. Germline assignment: CDR1 KGHSH and CDR2 LQKENI. The V gene end was trimmed by 3 bases and the J gene end by 6 bases; junction bases not matched to a gene: 8. This CDR3 comprises 15 residues. The CDR3 loop is CASSPGVRTGGEQYF. The CDR3 nucleotides are TGTGCCAGCTCACCGGGGGTGAGGACAGGGGGCGAGCAGTACTTC.

This clone has more than one count but fewer than ten. CDR3: CASGQREAYEQYF. CDR3 sequence (DNA): TGTGCCAGCGGGCAACGGGAGGCGTACGAGCAGTACTTC. The chain recombines TRBV7-2 with TRBJ2-7; TRBD2 matches at 7 bases. V trimming: 8 bases; J trimming: 4 bases; junction bases outside the gene matches: 8. Germline-derived CDR1 and CDR2 are SGHTA and FQGNSA. This CDR3 region has 13 residues.

This chain connects TRBV7-9 to TRBJ2-1, with D hard to call. Germline assignment: CDR1 SEHNR and CDR2 FQNEAQ (reference sequence). The V end was cut by 1 base, the J end by 2 bases, with 9 bases between. The CDR3 is 15 residues long. The CDR3 is CASSLGLPAYNEQFF. CDR3 nucleotide sequence: TGTGCCAGCAGCTTAGGACTCCCGGCCTACAATGAGCAGTTCTTC.

The table lists this clone with a few counts. The chain links TRBV19 to TRBJ1-1; D is undetermined. CDR3 size: 14 residues. Germline CDR1 and CDR2: LNHDA and SQIVND (reference sequence). V shed 8 bases and J shed 5 bases, with 18 bases lying between them. The CDR3 nucleotides are TGTGCCAGTCGGGTCAGTTCTACGAGGACTGAAGCTTTCTTT. This sequence encodes CASRVSSTRTEAFF.

A few counts support this clone. The J gene is TRBJ2-7, the V gene TRBV19, with TRBD1 as a possible D gene (6 bases). The CDR3 length is 14 residues. The V end was cut by 8 bases, the J end by 2 bases, with 16 bases between. Per germline, CDR1 LNHDA and CDR2 SQIVND (reference sequence). CDR3 bases: TGTGCCAGTGCCCCGACAGGTGGGCCCTACGAGCAGTACTTC. This sequence encodes CASAPTGGPYEQYF.

This rearrangement joins TRBV27 to TRBJ1-2, with 10 positions matching TRBD1. The CDR3 sequence is 14 residues long. Trimming at V came to 4 bases and at J to 7 bases, leaving 6 bases not matched to a gene. Germline V gene lookup returns CDR1 MNHEY and CDR2 SMNVEV (reference sequence). This chain's CDR3 is CASSSRQGASGYTF. The CDR3 nucleotides read TGTGCCAGCAGTTCCCGACAGGGGGCGAGTGGCTACACCTTC.

The chain uses TRBV29-1 and TRBJ1-1; TRBD1 matches 7 bases. V was clipped by 6 bases and J by 0 bases; unmatched bases: 10. The CDR3 contains 15 residues. Germline-derived CDR1 and CDR2 are SQVTM and ANQGSEA. As DNA, the CDR3 is TGCAGCGTCATCCCTGCCGACAGGGTGAACACTGAAGCTTTCTTT. It yields the protein CSVIPADRVNTEAFF.

This clone was seen a few times. The chain uses TRBV19 and TRBJ1-2, with 9 bases fitting TRBD1. This CDR3 is 15 amino acids long. Germline V gives CDR1 LNHDA, CDR2 SQIVND (reference sequence). After removal of 7 bases from V and 4 bases from J, the junction contained 10 bases not matched to a gene. This chain's CDR3 is CASKRGTGTLYGYTF. The CDR3 DNA sequence: TGTGCCAGTAAAAGGGGGACAGGGACCCTCTATGGCTACACCTTC.